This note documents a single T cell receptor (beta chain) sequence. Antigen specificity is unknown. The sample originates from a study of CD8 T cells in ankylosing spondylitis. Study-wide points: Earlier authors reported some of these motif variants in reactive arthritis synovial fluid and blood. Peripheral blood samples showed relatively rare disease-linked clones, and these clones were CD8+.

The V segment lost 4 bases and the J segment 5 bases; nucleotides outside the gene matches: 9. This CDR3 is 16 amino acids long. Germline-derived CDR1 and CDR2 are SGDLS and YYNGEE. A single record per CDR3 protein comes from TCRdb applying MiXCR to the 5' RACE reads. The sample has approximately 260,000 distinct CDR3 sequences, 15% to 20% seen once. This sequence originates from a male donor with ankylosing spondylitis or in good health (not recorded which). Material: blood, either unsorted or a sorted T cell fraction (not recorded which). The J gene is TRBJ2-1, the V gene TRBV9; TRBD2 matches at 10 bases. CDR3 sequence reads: CASSLSGTSVDNEQFF. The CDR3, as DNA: TGTGCCAGCAGCTTATCCGGGACTAGCGTCGACAATGAGCAGTTCTTC.